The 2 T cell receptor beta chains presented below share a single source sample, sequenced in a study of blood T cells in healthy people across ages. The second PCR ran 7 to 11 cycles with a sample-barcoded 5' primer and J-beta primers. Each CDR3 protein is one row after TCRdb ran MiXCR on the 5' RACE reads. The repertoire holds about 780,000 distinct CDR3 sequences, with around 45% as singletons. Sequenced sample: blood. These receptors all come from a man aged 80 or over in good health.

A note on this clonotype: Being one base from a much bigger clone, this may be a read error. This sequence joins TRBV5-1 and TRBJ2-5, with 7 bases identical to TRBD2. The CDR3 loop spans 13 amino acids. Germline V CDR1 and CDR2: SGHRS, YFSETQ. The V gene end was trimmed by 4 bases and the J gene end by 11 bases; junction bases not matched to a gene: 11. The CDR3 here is CASSPAGEDEQYF. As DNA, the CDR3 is TGCGCCAGCAGCCCCGCGGGGGAGGATGAGCAGTACTTC.

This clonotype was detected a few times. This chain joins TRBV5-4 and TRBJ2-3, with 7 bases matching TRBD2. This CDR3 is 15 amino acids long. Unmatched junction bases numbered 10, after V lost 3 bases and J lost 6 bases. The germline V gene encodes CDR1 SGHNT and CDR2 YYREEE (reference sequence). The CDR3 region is CASSSHGGGMDTQYF. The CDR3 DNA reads TGTGCCAGCAGCTCCCACGGGGGAGGGATGGATACGCAGTATTTT.